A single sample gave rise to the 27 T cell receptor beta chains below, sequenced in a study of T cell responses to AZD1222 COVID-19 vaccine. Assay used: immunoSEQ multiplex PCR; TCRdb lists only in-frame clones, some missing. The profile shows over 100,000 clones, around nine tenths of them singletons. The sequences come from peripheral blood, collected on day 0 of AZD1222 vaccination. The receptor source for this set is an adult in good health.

The CDR3 DNA is TGTGCCAGCAGCACAGACCCGACAGGTGGCTATGGCTACACCTTC. It codes for CASSTDPTGGYGYTF. This sequence joins TRBV13 and TRBJ1-2, with a weak D call TRBD1 (6 bases). CDR1 is PRHDT and CDR2 is FYEKMQ in the germline V gene (reference sequence). Deletions cut 5 bases from V and 4 bases from J, with 17 bases between. The CDR3 runs 15 residues.

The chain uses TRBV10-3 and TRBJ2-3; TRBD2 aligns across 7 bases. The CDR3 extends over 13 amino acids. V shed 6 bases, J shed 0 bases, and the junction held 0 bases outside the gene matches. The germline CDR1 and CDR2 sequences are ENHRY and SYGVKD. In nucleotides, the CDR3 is TGTGCCATCAGGGGAGGGAGCACAGATACGCAGTATTTT. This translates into CAIRGGSTDTQYF.

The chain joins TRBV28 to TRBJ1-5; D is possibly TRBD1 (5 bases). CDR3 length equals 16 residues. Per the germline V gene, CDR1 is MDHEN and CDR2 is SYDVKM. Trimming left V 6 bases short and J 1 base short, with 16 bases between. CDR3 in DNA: TGTGCCAGCAGGTTTGCCGGGGAGGGGAGCAATCAGCCCCAGCATTTT. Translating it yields CASRFAGEGSNQPQHF.

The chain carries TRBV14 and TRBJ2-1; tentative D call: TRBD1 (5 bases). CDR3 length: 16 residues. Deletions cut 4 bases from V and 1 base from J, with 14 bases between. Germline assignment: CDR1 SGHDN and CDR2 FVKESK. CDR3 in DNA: TGTGCCAGCAGCCGTAGACAGACGTTGTCCTACAATGAGCAGTTCTTC. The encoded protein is CASSRRQTLSYNEQFF.

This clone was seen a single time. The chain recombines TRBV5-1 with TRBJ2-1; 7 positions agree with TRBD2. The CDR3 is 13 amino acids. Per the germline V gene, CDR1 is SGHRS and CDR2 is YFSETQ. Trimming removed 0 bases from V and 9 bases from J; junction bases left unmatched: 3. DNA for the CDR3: TGCGCCAGCAGCTTGGTCGGCGGGAGTGAGCAGTTCTTC. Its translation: CASSLVGGSEQFF.

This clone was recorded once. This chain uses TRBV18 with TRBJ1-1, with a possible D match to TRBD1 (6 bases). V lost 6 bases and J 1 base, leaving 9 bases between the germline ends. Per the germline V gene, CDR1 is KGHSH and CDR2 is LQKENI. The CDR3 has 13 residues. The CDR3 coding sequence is TGTGCCAGCTCCACACAGGGGAACACTGAAGCTTTCTTT. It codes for CASSTQGNTEAFF. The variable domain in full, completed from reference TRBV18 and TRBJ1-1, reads NAGVMQNPRHLVRRRGQEARLRCSPMKGHSHVYWYRQLPEEGLKFMVYLQKENIIDESGMPKERFSAEFPKEGPSILRIQQVVRGDSAAYFCASSTQGNTEAFFGQGTRLTVV.

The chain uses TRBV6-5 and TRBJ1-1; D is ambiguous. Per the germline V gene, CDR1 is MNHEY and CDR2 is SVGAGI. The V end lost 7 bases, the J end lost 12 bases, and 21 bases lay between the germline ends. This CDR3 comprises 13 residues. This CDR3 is CASIRTLPGRTFF. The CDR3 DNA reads TGTGCCAGCATAAGGACGTTGCCTGGCCGGACTTTCTTT.

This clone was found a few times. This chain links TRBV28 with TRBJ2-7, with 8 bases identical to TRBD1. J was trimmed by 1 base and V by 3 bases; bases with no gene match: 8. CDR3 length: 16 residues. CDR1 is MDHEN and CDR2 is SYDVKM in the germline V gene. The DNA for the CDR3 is TGTGCCAGCAGTTTTGAGGCAGGGGGCGGTTCCTACGAGCAGTACTTC. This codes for CASSFEAGGGSYEQYF.

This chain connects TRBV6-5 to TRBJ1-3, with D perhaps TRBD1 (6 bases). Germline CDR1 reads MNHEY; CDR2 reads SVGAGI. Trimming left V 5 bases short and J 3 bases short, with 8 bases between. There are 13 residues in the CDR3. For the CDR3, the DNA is TGTGCCAGCAGTCGGGACATTGGAAACACCATATATTTT. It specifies CASSRDIGNTIYF.

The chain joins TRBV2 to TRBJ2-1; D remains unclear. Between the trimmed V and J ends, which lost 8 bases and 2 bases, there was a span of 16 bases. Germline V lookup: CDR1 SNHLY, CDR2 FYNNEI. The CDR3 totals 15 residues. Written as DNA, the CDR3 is TGTGCCAGCTGGAGTGGCGTGAACACCTACAATGAGCAGTTCTTC. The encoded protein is CASWSGVNTYNEQFF.

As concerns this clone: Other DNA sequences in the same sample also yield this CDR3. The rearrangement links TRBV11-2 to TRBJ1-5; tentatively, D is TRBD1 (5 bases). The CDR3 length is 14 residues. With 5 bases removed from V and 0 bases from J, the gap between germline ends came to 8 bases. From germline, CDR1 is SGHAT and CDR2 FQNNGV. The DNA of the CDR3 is TGTGCCAGCAGCCCCCAGGGTAGCAATCAGCCCCAGCATTTT. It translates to CASSPQGSNQPQHF.

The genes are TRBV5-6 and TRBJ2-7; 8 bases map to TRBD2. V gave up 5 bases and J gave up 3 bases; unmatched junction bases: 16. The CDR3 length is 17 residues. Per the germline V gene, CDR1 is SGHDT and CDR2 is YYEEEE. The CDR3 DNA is TGTGCCAGCAGAGTCGGCCAGACACTAGCGGTGAGCTACGAGCAGTACTTC. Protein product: CASRVGQTLAVSYEQYF.

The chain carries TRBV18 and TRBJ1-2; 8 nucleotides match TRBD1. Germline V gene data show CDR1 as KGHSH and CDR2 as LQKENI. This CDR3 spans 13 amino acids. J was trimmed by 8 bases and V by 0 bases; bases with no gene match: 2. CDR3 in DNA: TGTGCCAGCTCACCACCGGGGACAGGCGGCTACACCTTC. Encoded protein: CASSPPGTGGYTF.

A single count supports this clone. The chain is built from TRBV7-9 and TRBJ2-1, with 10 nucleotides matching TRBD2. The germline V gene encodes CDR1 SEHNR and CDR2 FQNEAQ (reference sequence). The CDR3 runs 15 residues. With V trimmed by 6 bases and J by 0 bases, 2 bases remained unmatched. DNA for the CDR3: TGTGCCAGCAGAGGGACTAGCGCCTCCTACAATGAGCAGTTCTTC. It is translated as CASRGTSASYNEQFF.

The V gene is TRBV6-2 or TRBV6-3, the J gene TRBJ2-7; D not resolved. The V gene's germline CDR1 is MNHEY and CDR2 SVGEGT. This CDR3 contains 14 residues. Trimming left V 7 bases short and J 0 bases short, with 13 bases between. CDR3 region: CASNPQATSYEQYF. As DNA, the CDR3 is TGTGCCAGCAACCCCCAGGCGACCTCCTACGAGCAGTACTTC.

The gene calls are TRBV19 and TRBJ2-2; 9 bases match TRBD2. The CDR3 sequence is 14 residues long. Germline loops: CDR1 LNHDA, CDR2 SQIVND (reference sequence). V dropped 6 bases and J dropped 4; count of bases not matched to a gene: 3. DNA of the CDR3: TGTGCCAGTAGGAGGCGGGAGGGCACCGGGGAGCTGTTTTTT. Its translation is CASRRREGTGELFF.

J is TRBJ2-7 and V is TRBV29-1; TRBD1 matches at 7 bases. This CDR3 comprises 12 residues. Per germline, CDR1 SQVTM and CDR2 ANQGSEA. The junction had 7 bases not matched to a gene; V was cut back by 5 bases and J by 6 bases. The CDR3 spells CSVLGTVPEQYF. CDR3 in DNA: TGCAGCGTTTTAGGGACAGTTCCCGAGCAGTACTTC.

CDR3 sequence: CASSDEQGRYEQYF. The CDR3 region has the DNA TGTGCCAGCAGCGACGAGCAGGGAAGGTACGAGCAGTACTTC. The rearrangement joins TRBV21-1 to TRBJ2-7; TRBD1 is the table's D call, not checked against the DNA. TRBV21-1 is described as a pseudogene. The CDR3 is 14 amino acids.

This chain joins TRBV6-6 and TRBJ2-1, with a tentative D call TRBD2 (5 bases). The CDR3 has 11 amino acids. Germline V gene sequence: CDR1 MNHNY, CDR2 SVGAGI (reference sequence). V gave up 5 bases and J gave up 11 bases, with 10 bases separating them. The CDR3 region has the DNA TGTGCCAGCAGTACGGAGCGGAAGCAGTTCTTC. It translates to CASSTERKQFF.

CDR3: CASSQATGGQPQHF. The CDR3 DNA sequence: TGTGCCAGCAGCCAGGCGACAGGGGGCCAGCCCCAGCATTTT. The rearrangement links TRBV3-1 (or the pseudogene TRBV3-2) to TRBJ1-5, with TRBD1 matching over 10 bases. The CDR3 contains 14 residues. V shed 3 bases and J 7 bases; nucleotides not matched to a gene: 3. The V gene's germline CDR1 is LGHDT and CDR2 YNNKEL (reference sequence).

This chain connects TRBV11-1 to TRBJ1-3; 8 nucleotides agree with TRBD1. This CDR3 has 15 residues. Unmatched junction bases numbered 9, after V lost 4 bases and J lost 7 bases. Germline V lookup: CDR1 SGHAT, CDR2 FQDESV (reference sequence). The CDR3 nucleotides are TGTGCCAGCAGCTCCTCTCAGGGGGCGGCGAACACCATATATTTT. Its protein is CASSSSQGAANTIYF. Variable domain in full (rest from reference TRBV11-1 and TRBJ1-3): EAEVAQSPRYKITEKSQAVAFWCDPISGHATLYWYRQILGQGPELLVQFQDESVVDDSQLPKDRFSAERLKGVDSTLKIQPAELGDSAMYLCASSSSQGAANTIYFGEGSWLTVV.

Here the CDR3 DNA reads TGTGCCAGCAGCTCCGGGGGTAGGCAGAACAATGAGCAGTTCTTC. Translating it yields CASSSGGRQNNEQFF. The gene calls are TRBV11-3 and TRBJ2-1; possibly TRBD2 for D (6 bases). The CDR3 covers 15 residues. Germline lookup yields CDR1 SGHNT and CDR2 YENEEA. Trimming cost V 4 bases and J 5 bases, with 15 bases left between them.

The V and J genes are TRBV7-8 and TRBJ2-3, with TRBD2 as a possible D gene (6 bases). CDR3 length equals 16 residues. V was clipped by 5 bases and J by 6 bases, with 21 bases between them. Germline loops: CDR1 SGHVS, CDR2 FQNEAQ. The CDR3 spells CASSPTGSGVADTQYF. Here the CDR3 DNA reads TGTGCCAGCAGCCCAACAGGTTCGGGGGTCGCGGATACGCAGTATTTT. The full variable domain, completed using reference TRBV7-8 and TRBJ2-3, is GAGVSQSPRYKVAKRGQDVALRCDPISGHVSLFWYQQALGQGPEFLTYFQNEAQLDKSGLPSDRFFAERPEGSVSTLKIQRTQQEDSAVYLCASSPTGSGVADTQYFGPGTRLTVL.

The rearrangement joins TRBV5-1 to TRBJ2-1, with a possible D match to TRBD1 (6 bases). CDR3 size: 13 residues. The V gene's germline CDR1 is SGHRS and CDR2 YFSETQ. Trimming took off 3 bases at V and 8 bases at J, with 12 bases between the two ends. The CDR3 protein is CASSYQGRDEQFF. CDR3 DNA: TGCGCCAGCAGCTATCAGGGGCGGGATGAGCAGTTCTTC.

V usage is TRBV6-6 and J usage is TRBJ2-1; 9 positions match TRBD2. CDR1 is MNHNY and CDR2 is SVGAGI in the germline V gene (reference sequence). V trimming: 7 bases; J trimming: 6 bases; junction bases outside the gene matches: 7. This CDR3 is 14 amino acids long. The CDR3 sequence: CASILSGSGNEQFF. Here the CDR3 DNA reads TGTGCCAGCATTCTTAGCGGGAGCGGCAATGAGCAGTTCTTC.

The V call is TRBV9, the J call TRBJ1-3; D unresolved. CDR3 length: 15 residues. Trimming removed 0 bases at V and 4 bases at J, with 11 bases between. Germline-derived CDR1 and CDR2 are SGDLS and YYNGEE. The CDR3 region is CASSVGRVGGNTIYF. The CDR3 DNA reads TGTGCCAGCAGCGTAGGGAGGGTAGGAGGAAACACCATATATTTT.

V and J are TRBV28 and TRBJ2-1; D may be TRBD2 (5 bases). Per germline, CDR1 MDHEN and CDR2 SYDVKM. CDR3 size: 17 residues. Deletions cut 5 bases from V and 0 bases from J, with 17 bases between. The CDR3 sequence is CASSPDLAQSSYNEQFF. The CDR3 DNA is TGTGCCAGCAGTCCTGACCTAGCACAGAGCTCCTACAATGAGCAGTTCTTC.